These T cell receptor beta chains were read from a single sample in a study of cytomegalovirus exposure and HLA in healthy donors. Sequencing was performed with immunoSEQ multiplex PCR; in TCRdb, only in-frame clones are kept and a portion is missing. This sample lists 49,000 or so clones; its ten largest clones have 20% to 30%. What was sequenced was PBMCs. These receptors all come from a man between 35 and 55 years old in good health and CMV-seropositive. CDR3s include the opening cysteine and the closing phenylalanine or tryptophan.

TRBV11-3,TRBJ2-1,CASSFGGQGRNEQFF
TRBV19,TRBJ2-6,CASRRDRGLTGANVLTF
TRBV5-1,TRBJ2-5,CASSEGGGQETQYF
TRBV21-1,TRBJ2-1,CASSKLRTSGAYNEQFF
TRBV6-9,TRBJ1-1,CASSPRTGVTEAFF
TRBV15,TRBJ1-3,CATSSQAGAGNTIYF
TRBV28,TRBJ2-1,CASSFPRENIYNEQFF
TRBV7-9,TRBJ2-2,CASSFHEAYTGELFF
TRBV2,TRBJ2-1,CASSIAGLDYNEQFF
TRBV5-1,TRBJ2-5,CASSLSGQVQETQYF
TRBV4-1,TRBJ1-1,CASSQDQGAAEAFF
TRBV27,TRBJ2-3,CASSLYAGGIDTQYF
TRBV5-4,TRBJ2-1,CASSSQGANKMNEQFF
TRBV2,TRBJ1-1,CASSQGGNTEAFF
TRBV5-1,TRBJ1-3,CASSRRDTYSGNTIYF
TRBV18,TRBJ2-5,CASSPPTSGSKETQYF
TRBV6-1,TRBJ2-7,CASSELTSGDEQYF
TRBV5-1,TRBJ1-4,CASTAGGRREGEKLFF
TRBV10-3,TRBJ2-2,CAIRTRDSNTGELFF
TRBV7-3,TRBJ2-3,CASSFIPFDTQYF
TRBV9,TRBJ2-4,CASSPSGWTEPKNIQYF
TRBV7-9,TRBJ1-6,CASSLEGISPLHF
TRBV27,TRBJ2-7,CATLSSNYEQYF
TRBV6-5,TRBJ1-5,CASRPGQGGGQPQHF